One sample yielded the 14 T cell receptor beta chains listed below, sequenced in a study of cytomegalovirus exposure and HLA in healthy donors. PCR was performed using 60 Vbeta and 13 Jbeta primers. Sequenced by immunoSEQ multiplex PCR; TCRdb stores in-frame clones only, minus some. The data hold around 160,000 clones, with about 70% observed a single time. The sample comprised PBMCs. The source of these receptors is a woman aged 35 to 49 in good health and CMV-seropositive.

The genes are TRBV19 and TRBJ2-7, with 8 bases fitting TRBD2. Germline V CDR1 and CDR2: LNHDA, SQIVND (reference sequence). Trimming removed 1 base from V and 3 bases from J; junction bases left unmatched: 5. The CDR3 covers 15 residues. CDR3 protein: CASSIGVAGSYEQYF. The DNA of the CDR3 is TGTGCCAGTAGTATAGGGGTAGCGGGAAGCTACGAGCAGTACTTC.

The chain uses TRBV18 and TRBJ2-5; 9 nucleotides agree with TRBD1. Germline assignment: CDR1 KGHSH and CDR2 LQKENI. The CDR3 sequence is 14 residues long. The ends lost 4 bases at V and 5 bases at J; junction bases unmatched: 5. CDR3 amino acids: CASSLGQGWETQYF. CDR3 in DNA: TGTGCCAGCTCACTCGGACAGGGGTGGGAGACCCAGTACTTC.

The rearrangement uses TRBV27 and TRBJ1-1; no definite D call. V was cut by 3 bases and J by 3 bases, with 8 bases left in between. The CDR3 is made up of 13 amino acids. From germline, CDR1 is MNHEY and CDR2 SMNVEV (reference sequence). CDR3 sequence: CASSFLRDTEAFF. The CDR3 bases are TGTGCCAGCAGTTTCCTCCGCGACACTGAAGCTTTCTTT.

The gene calls are TRBV7-6 and TRBJ2-1; 11 positions match TRBD1. The CDR3 contains 15 residues. The ends lost 5 bases at V and 6 bases at J; junction bases unmatched: 6. The germline CDR1 and CDR2 sequences are SGHVS and FNYEAQ. CDR3 sequence reads: CASSQGQGAVNEQFF. The DNA of the CDR3 is TGTGCCAGCAGCCAAGGACAGGGGGCAGTCAATGAGCAGTTCTTC.

The V call is TRBV7-6, the J call TRBJ2-3, with D perhaps matching TRBD1 (6 bases). V lost 2 bases and J lost 4, with 10 bases in between. The CDR3 runs to 14 residues. From germline, CDR1 is SGHVS and CDR2 FNYEAQ. The CDR3 reads CASSLPRGADTQYF. CDR3 coding DNA: TGTGCCAGCAGCTTACCCAGGGGCGCAGATACGCAGTATTTT.

The sample holds a few counts of this clone. This chain connects TRBV5-6 to TRBJ2-3; 9 bases are shared with TRBD2. V shed 4 bases, J shed 3 bases, and the junction held 9 bases outside the gene matches. CDR3 length equals 16 residues. CDR1 and CDR2 (germline): SGHDT, YYEEEE. The CDR3 loop reads CASSKKFLAGTDTQYF. CDR3 in DNA: TGTGCCAGCAGCAAGAAATTCCTAGCGGGGACAGATACGCAGTATTTT.

The chain combines TRBV5-6 with TRBJ2-7, with 9 positions matching TRBD1. Germline V lookup: CDR1 SGHDT, CDR2 YYEEEE. CDR3 size: 15 residues. V gave up 4 bases and J gave up 3 bases; unmatched junction bases: 8. The CDR3: CASSPGGQGFYEQYF. CDR3 nucleotides: TGTGCCAGCAGCCCGGGGGGACAGGGTTTCTACGAGCAGTACTTC. Full variable domain (outside the CDR3, taken from reference TRBV5-6 and TRBJ2-7): DAGVTQSPTHLIKTRGQQVTLRCSPKSGHDTVSWYQQALGQGPQFIFQYYEEEERQRGNFPDRFSGHQFPNYSSELNVNALLLGDSALYLCASSPGGQGFYEQYFGPGTRLTVT.

CDR3 sequence: CASSERRRKSGTDTQYF. DNA for the CDR3: TGTGCCAGCAGTGAAAGGCGGCGGAAGAGCGGCACAGATACGCAGTATTTT. The chain uses TRBV2 and TRBJ2-3; D remains ambiguous. This CDR3 region has 17 residues. Germline V gene data show CDR1 as SNHLY and CDR2 as FYNNEI. Trimming cost V 2 bases and J 1 base, with 16 bases left between them.

The genes are TRBV5-8 and TRBJ2-1; D is ambiguous. The CDR3 covers 10 residues. The germline gives CDR1 SGHTS, CDR2 YDEGEE. V was shortened by 4 bases and J by 8 bases, with 4 bases between the two germline ends. The CDR3 here is CASSGHEQFF. For the CDR3, the DNA is TGTGCCAGCAGCGGGCATGAGCAGTTCTTC.

V is TRBV28 and J is TRBJ2-5, with 7 bases that match TRBD1. Germline lookup yields CDR1 MDHEN and CDR2 SYDVKM. The CDR3 runs to 21 residues. Unmatched junction bases numbered 30, after V lost 6 bases and J lost 5 bases. The CDR3 loop reads CASSPVLGAQGVLTRAETQYF. The CDR3, as DNA: TGTGCCAGCAGCCCGGTTTTGGGCGCCCAGGGGGTACTAACAAGAGCCGAGACCCAGTACTTC.

The chain employs TRBV19 and TRBJ2-4; D gene unclear. Looked up from germline, CDR1 is LNHDA and CDR2 is SQIVND (reference sequence). The length of the CDR3 is 14 residues. Trimming stripped 3 bases from V and 7 bases from J, with 13 bases between. DNA for the CDR3: TGTGCCAGTAGTATCCCCAGCTCGACTAACATTCAGTACTTC. This codes for CASSIPSSTNIQYF.

CDR3 loop: CASSFRDRNTEAFF. DNA of the CDR3: TGCGCCAGCAGCTTCCGGGACAGGAACACTGAAGCTTTCTTT. V and J are TRBV5-1 and TRBJ1-1; 7 positions match TRBD1. The trim removed 2 bases at V and 1 base at J, leaving 2 bases unmatched. Germline V gives CDR1 SGHRS, CDR2 YFSETQ. This CDR3 comprises 14 residues.

The chain employs TRBV6-5 and TRBJ2-2; 8 nucleotides align to TRBD2. From germline, CDR1 is MNHEY and CDR2 SVGAGI. This CDR3 comprises 15 residues. V shed 6 bases, J shed 6 bases, and the junction held 9 bases outside the gene matches. The CDR3: CASSGGSGMAGELFF. CDR3 nucleotide sequence: TGTGCCAGCAGCGGCGGTAGCGGGATGGCCGGGGAGCTGTTTTTT.

The genes are TRBV7-9 and TRBJ2-5; TRBD2 might be the D (5 bases). The end of the DNA is better explained by TRBJ2-7, so the J call may be wrong. CDR1 and CDR2 from the germline V gene are SEHNR and FQNEAQ (reference sequence). The CDR3 is 15 residues long. CDR3 protein: CASSLGGILSYEQYF. DNA for the CDR3: TGTGCCAGCAGCTTAGGAGGGATTCTCTCCTACGAGCAGTACTTC.